The clone carrying this T cell receptor (beta chain) was seen a handful of times. The antigen is not known. This sample was taken from a study of T-cell memory formation after mild COVID-19. Study observations and caveats: Several responding clones turned up in pre-infection memory, indicating that cross-reactive memory may have taken part. Clones which contracted sat mainly in CM and EM if CD4+, and in EMRA if CD8+.

From 5'RACE with constant-segment primers came TCR alpha and TCR beta cDNA libraries that carried sample barcodes and UMIs. TCRdb re-analysed the 5' RACE reads in MiXCR, keeping a single row per CDR3 protein. Of hundreds of thousands of distinct CDR3 sequences listed, 7% to 10% are singletons. This sequence was found in a man aged 18 to 35 who had mild COVID-19 (a few samples of this study predate the infection). Cell type and time point are not known. Sequencing used PBMCs or a T cell subset sorted from them (not recorded which).

The CDR3 DNA sequence: TGCGCCAGCAGCCAGGGGGACAATCGTTGGGCACCCCTCCACTTT. Its protein is CASSQGDNRWAPLHF. The chain combines TRBV4-3 with TRBJ1-6, with D perhaps matching TRBD1 (6 bases). The CDR3 is 15 residues long. CDR1 LGHNA and CDR2 YSLEER come from the germline V gene. Trimming cost V 3 bases and J 11 bases, with 17 bases left between them.